The 10 T cell receptor beta chains listed next were all sequenced from one sample in a study of radiotherapy plus CTLA-4 blockade in lung cancer. Only in-frame clones appear in the TCRdb table, and some are missing; sequencing was by immunoSEQ multiplex PCR. The table shows tens of thousands of clones, with just over 75% occurring only once. The sequenced sample was peripheral blood, obtained from a patient treated with radiotherapy plus ipilimumab. The receptor source for this set is a human donor with non-small cell lung cancer who had a partial response to radiotherapy plus ipilimumab.

This clone was recorded a few times. V gene TRBV5-6 combines with J gene TRBJ1-2; 10 bases fit TRBD1. J gave up 1 base and V 4 bases, and 4 bases lay outside the gene matches. The CDR3 is 15 residues long. CDR1 and CDR2 from the germline V gene are SGHDT and YYEEEE. The CDR3 spells CASSPGQGVNYGYTF. DNA of the CDR3: TGTGCCAGCAGCCCTGGACAGGGGGTTAACTATGGCTACACCTTC. Combining the CDR3 with reference TRBV5-6 and TRBJ1-2 gives the whole variable domain DAGVTQSPTHLIKTRGQQVTLRCSPKSGHDTVSWYQQALGQGPQFIFQYYEEEERQRGNFPDRFSGHQFPNYSSELNVNALLLGDSALYLCASSPGQGVNYGYTFGSGTRLTVV.

The genes are TRBV7-2 and TRBJ2-5; a weak D match, TRBD1 (5 bases). V dropped 5 bases and J dropped 5 bases, with 12 bases sitting between them. The CDR3 loop spans 13 amino acids. Germline assignment: CDR1 SGHTA and CDR2 FQGNSA. CDR3 sequence: CASSLGQVETQYF. For the CDR3, the DNA is TGTGCCAGCAGCCTGGGGCAGGTCGAGACCCAGTACTTC.

This clone was counted between two and nine times. The chain combines TRBV5-1 with TRBJ2-7; D possibly corresponds to TRBD2 (5 bases). Per the germline V gene, CDR1 is SGHRS and CDR2 is YFSETQ. The CDR3 runs 13 residues. Trimming removed 4 bases at V and 2 bases at J, with 10 bases between. CDR3 nucleotides: TGCGCCAGCAGCGTGGGCGGGCCCTACGAGCAGTACTTC. Its translation is CASSVGGPYEQYF.

The CDR3 bases are TGTGCCAGTAGTAAAGTCCCAGAGGTGAATGAGCAGTTCTTC. It specifies CASSKVPEVNEQFF. This chain uses TRBV19 with TRBJ2-1; no clear D. Per the germline V gene, CDR1 is LNHDA and CDR2 is SQIVND (reference sequence). The V and J ends lost 4 bases and 7 bases respectively, with 14 bases between them. There are 14 residues in the CDR3.

V usage is TRBV4-3 and J usage is TRBJ2-3; D gene ambiguous. CDR1 and CDR2 from the germline V gene are LGHNA and YSLEER. V lost 1 base and J 3 bases, leaving 8 bases between the germline ends. The CDR3 loop spans 14 amino acids. For the CDR3, the DNA is TGCGCCAGCAGCCAAGTATCGTCGACAGATACGCAGTATTTT. This translates into CASSQVSSTDTQYF.

The rearrangement joins TRBV10-3 to TRBJ2-7, with TRBD1 identical over 11 bases. V dropped 4 bases and J dropped 6; count of bases not matched to a gene: 5. The germline gives CDR1 ENHRY, CDR2 SYGVKD. This CDR3 has 14 residues. This CDR3 is CAISGWDRGGEQYF. The CDR3, as DNA: TGTGCCATCAGTGGGTGGGACAGGGGGGGCGAGCAGTACTTC.

This chain links TRBV4-1 with TRBJ2-2; 8 bases map to TRBD2. Germline CDR1 is MGHRA and CDR2 is YSYEKL. The CDR3 length is 16 residues. Unmatched junction bases numbered 4, after V lost 1 base and J lost 3 bases. The CDR3 sequence is CASSQGRGGDTGELFF. In DNA, the CDR3 is TGCGCCAGCAGCCAAGGCCGGGGGGGCGACACCGGGGAGCTGTTTTTT.

The genes are TRBV30 and TRBJ2-5; 7 bases map to TRBD1. With V trimmed by 0 bases and J by 4 bases, 5 bases remained unmatched. Germline assignment: CDR1 GTSNPN and CDR2 SVGIG (reference sequence). CDR3 length equals 14 residues. CDR3 loop: CAWSVAAGGETQYF. The CDR3 DNA is TGTGCCTGGAGTGTGGCGGCAGGGGGAGAGACCCAGTACTTC. Full variable domain (rest looked up from reference TRBV30 and TRBJ2-5): SQTIHQWPATLVQPVGSPLSLECTVEGTSNPNLYWYRQAAGRGLQLLFYSVGIGQISSEVPQNLSASRPQDRQFILSSKKLLLSDSGFYLCAWSVAAGGETQYFGPGTRLLVL.

The gene calls are TRBV5-6 and TRBJ2-3, with 7 bases fitting TRBD1. V shed 0 bases and J 2 bases; nucleotides not matched to a gene: 3. The germline V gene has CDR1 SGHDT and CDR2 YYEEEE. The CDR3 consists of 15 residues. CDR3 in amino acids: CASSLGQGPTDTQYF. The CDR3, as DNA: TGTGCCAGCAGCTTGGGACAGGGCCCCACAGATACGCAGTATTTT.

This chain joins TRBV19 and TRBJ2-5; unclear D gene. Trimming shortened V by 6 bases and J by 2 bases, and 10 bases separated the two germline ends. The CDR3 is 13 amino acids. From germline, CDR1 is LNHDA and CDR2 SQIVND (reference sequence). The CDR3, as DNA: TGTGCCAGTAGACCAACAGCACAAGAGACCCAGTACTTC. Its protein is CASRPTAQETQYF.